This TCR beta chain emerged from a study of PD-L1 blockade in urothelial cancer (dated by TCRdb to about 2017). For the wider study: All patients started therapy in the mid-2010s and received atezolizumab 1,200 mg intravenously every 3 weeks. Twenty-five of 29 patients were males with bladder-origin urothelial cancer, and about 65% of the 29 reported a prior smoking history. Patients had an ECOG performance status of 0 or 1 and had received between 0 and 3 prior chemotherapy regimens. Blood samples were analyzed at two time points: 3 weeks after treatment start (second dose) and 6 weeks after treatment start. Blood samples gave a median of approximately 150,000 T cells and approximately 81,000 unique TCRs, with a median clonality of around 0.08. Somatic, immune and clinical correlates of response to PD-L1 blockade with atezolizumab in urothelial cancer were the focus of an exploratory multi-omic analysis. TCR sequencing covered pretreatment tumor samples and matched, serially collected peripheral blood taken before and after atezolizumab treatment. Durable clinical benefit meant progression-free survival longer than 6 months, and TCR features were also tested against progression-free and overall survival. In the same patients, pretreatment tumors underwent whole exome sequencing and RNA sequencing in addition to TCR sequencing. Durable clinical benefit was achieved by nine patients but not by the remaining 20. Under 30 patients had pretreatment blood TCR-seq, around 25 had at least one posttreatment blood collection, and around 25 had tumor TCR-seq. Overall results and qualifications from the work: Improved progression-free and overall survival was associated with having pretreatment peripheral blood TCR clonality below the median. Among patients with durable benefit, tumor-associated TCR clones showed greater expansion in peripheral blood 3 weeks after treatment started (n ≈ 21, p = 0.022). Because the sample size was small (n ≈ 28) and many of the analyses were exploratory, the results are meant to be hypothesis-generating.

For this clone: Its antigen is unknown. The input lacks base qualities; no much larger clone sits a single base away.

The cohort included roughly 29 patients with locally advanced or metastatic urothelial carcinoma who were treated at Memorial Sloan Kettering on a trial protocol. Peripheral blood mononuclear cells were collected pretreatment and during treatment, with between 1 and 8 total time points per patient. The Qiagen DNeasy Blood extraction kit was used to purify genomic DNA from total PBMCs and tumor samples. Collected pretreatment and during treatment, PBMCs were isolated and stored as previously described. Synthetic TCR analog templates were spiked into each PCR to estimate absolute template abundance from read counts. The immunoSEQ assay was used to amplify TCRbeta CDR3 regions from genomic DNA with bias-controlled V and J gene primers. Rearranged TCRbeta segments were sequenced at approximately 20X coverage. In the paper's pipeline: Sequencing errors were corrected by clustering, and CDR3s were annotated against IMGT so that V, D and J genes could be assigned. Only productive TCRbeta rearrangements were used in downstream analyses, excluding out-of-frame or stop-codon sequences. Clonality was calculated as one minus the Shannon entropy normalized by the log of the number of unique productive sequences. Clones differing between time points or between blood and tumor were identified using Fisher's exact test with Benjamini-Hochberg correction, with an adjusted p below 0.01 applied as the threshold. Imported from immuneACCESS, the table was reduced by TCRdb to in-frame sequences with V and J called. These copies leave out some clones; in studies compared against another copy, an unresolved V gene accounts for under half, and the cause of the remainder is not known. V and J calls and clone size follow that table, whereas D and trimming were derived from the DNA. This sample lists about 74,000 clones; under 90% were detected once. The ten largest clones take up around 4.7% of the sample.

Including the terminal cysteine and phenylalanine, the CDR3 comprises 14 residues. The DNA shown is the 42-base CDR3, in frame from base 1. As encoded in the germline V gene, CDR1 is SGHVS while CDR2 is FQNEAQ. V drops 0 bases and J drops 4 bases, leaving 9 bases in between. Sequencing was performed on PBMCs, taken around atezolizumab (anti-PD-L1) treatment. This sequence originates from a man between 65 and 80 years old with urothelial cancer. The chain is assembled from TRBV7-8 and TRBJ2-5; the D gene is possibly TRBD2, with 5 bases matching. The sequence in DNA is TGTGCCAGCAGCTTAGCCCTAGCAGGAGAGACCCAGTACTTC. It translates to CASSLALAGETQYF.